Below, 20 T cell receptor beta chains from the same sample are listed, as sequenced in a study of blood T cells in healthy people across ages. It was with a sample-barcoded 5' primer and a J-beta primer mix that a second PCR of about 6 to 12 cycles was run. TCRdb fed the 5' RACE reads into MiXCR, producing one record per CDR3 protein. The table includes more than 1,000,000 distinct CDR3 sequences, around 27% detected once. This same sample was also taken into another study, of T cells of mothers and their children.

The sequenced sample consisted of blood. The receptors were sampled from a girl aged 2-10 years in good health.

In its sample, this clonotype was seen a few times. The genes are TRBV20-1 and TRBJ2-7; 14 positions agree with TRBD2. V lost 3 bases and J lost 2; bases outside the gene matches: 9. CDR3 length: 17 amino acids. Per the germline V gene, CDR1 is DFQATT and CDR2 is SNEGSKA (reference sequence). This chain's CDR3 is CSARGLAGVTVTYEQYF. The CDR3 DNA sequence: TGCAGTGCTAGGGGACTAGCGGGAGTAACGGTAACCTACGAGCAGTACTTC.

This clonotype occurred a few times. V gene TRBV7-3 combines with J gene TRBJ2-3, with D possibly being TRBD2 (6 bases). The length of the CDR3 is 16 residues. Germline V CDR1 and CDR2: SGHTA, FQGTGA. V was cut by 2 bases and J by 4 bases, with 16 bases left in between. CDR3 in amino acids: CASSLPGPGGADTQYF. The CDR3 region has the DNA TGTGCCAGCAGCTTACCTGGGCCAGGCGGGGCAGATACGCAGTATTTT. Complete variable domain (other parts from reference TRBV7-3 and TRBJ2-3): GAGVSQTPSNKVTEKGKYVELRCDPISGHTALYWYRQSLGQGPEFLIYFQGTGAADDSGLPNDRFFAVRPEGSVSTLKIQRTERGDSAVYLCASSLPGPGGADTQYFGPGTRLTVL.

The chain employs TRBV20-1 and TRBJ2-3; 7 bases match TRBD2. V lost 8 bases, J lost 3 bases, and 2 bases stayed unmatched. CDR3 length equals 11 residues. Looked up from germline, CDR1 is DFQATT and CDR2 is SNEGSKA (reference sequence). The CDR3: CSSGLTDTQYF. In DNA, the CDR3 is TGCAGTTCGGGACTAACAGATACGCAGTATTTT.

CDR3 sequence reads: CASTLHGGNEQFF. CDR3 nucleotide sequence: TGTGCCAGCACTCTCCATGGTGGCAATGAGCAGTTCTTC. V and J are TRBV12-3 or TRBV12-4 and TRBJ2-1; no firm D call. This CDR3 has 13 residues. The ends were cut back, 7 bases at V and 6 bases at J, with 13 bases in the middle.

This sequence joins TRBV4-3 and TRBJ2-1; D is possibly TRBD1 or TRBD2 (6 bases each). Germline V lookup: CDR1 LGHNA, CDR2 YSLEER. CDR3 length: 14 amino acids. Trimming shortened V by 4 bases and J by 6 bases, and 13 bases separated the two germline ends. CDR3 DNA sequence: TGCGCCAGCAGCCGGACCGGGGGCGGCAATGAGCAGTTCTTC. Protein product: CASSRTGGGNEQFF.

This chain connects TRBV29-1 to TRBJ2-3; maybe TRBD2 (5 bases). Germline CDR1 and CDR2: SQVTM and ANQGSEA. The CDR3 has 13 amino acids. The V and J ends lost 3 bases and 6 bases respectively, with 13 bases between them. In DNA form, the CDR3 reads TGCAGCGTTGATGACGGGAAGGACGATACGCAGTATTTT. Translating gives CSVDDGKDDTQYF.

The chain uses TRBV11-2 and TRBJ1-5, with no clear D. The ends were cut back, 2 bases at V and 7 bases at J, with 9 bases in the middle. CDR1 and CDR2 (germline): SGHAT, FQNNGV. CDR3 length: 13 residues. The CDR3 DNA follows: TGTGCCAGCAGCTTAAGATCTGGGCAGCCCCAGCATTTT. Protein sequence: CASSLRSGQPQHF.

This clonotype was seen a handful of times. The genes are TRBV19 and TRBJ1-5; D is unclear. There are 12 residues in the CDR3. V dropped 6 bases and J dropped 9 bases, with 12 bases sitting between them. Germline CDR1 is LNHDA and CDR2 is SQIVND (reference sequence). CDR3 protein: CASSTHGGPQHF. The CDR3 coding sequence is TGTGCCAGTAGCACCCACGGCGGGCCCCAGCATTTT.

This clonotype has only a few counts. The rearrangement joins TRBV5-1 to TRBJ2-3, with TRBD1 as a possible D gene (6 bases). The V gene lost 0 bases and the J gene lost 2 bases, with 13 bases spanning the gap. CDR3 size: 16 residues. CDR1 SGHRS and CDR2 YFSETQ come from the germline V gene. The CDR3 coding sequence is TGCGCCAGCAGCTTGGCTCACAGGGTCTACACAGATACGCAGTATTTT. This translates into CASSLAHRVYTDTQYF.

The V and J genes are TRBV20-1 and TRBJ2-1; a weak D match, TRBD2 (5 bases). The CDR3 totals 13 residues. Trimming removed 5 bases from V and 7 bases from J, with 15 bases in between. Germline CDR1 DFQATT, CDR2 SNEGSKA (reference sequence). The CDR3 is CSARSVVGNEQFF. CDR3 bases: TGCAGTGCTCGTAGCGTAGTGGGGAATGAGCAGTTCTTC.

In its sample, this clonotype was seen a few times. The rearrangement links TRBV11-2 to TRBJ2-1; TRBD2 matches 7 bases. CDR1 and CDR2 (germline): SGHAT, FQNNGV. J was trimmed by 10 bases and V by 4 bases; bases with no gene match: 4. This CDR3 region has 12 residues. The CDR3 DNA follows: TGTGCCAGCAGCTCCGTGGGGGGGGAGCAGTTCTTC. Its protein product is CASSSVGGEQFF.

The chain couples TRBV12-3 or TRBV12-4 to TRBJ2-5; 11 bases are a match to TRBD1. TRBJ2-7 explains the end of the DNA better; the J call may be wrong. The CDR3 has 14 amino acids. For the CDR3, the DNA is TGTGCCAGCAGTACGGACAGGGGGCCCTACGAGCAGTACTTC. This gives the protein CASSTDRGPYEQYF.

The V and J genes are TRBV27 and TRBJ1-1; maybe TRBD1 (5 bases). V lost 7 bases and J 4 bases, leaving 19 bases between the germline ends. Germline assignment: CDR1 MNHEY and CDR2 SMNVEV (reference sequence). This CDR3 comprises 15 residues. In nucleotides, the CDR3 is TGTGCCAGCAATACGGGGACGACTTACGGCACTGAAGCTTTCTTT. As protein: CASNTGTTYGTEAFF.

V is TRBV10-3 and J is TRBJ1-1; no reliable D call. Per the germline V gene, CDR1 is ENHRY and CDR2 is SYGVKD. Between the trimmed V and J ends, which lost 0 bases and 0 bases, there was a span of 5 bases. This CDR3 spans 14 amino acids. This chain's CDR3 is CAISESDMNTEAFF. CDR3 DNA: TGTGCCATCAGTGAGTCCGATATGAACACTGAAGCTTTCTTT.

The CDR3 bases are TGCGCCAGCAGCTTGGACGGGACAGGGGACTATGGCTACACCTTC. It yields the protein CASSLDGTGDYGYTF. V and J are TRBV5-1 and TRBJ1-2, with TRBD1 matching over 10 bases. From germline, CDR1 is SGHRS and CDR2 YFSETQ. CDR3 length: 15 amino acids. Trimming cost V 0 bases and J 3 bases; bases outside gene matches: 2.

With regard to this clonotype: At one end, the junction sequence differs from germline, possibly due to a read error. The chain joins TRBV15 to TRBJ2-6; D is perhaps TRBD1 (5 bases). This CDR3 is 16 amino acids long. Germline loops: CDR1 LNHNV, CDR2 YYDKDF (reference sequence). The CDR3 reads CATSRLISSGANVPTF. The CDR3 DNA is TGTGCCACCAGCAGACTAATTAGCTCTGGGGCCAACGTCCCGACTTTC.

This chain uses TRBV7-9 with TRBJ1-2; D gene ambiguous. V lost 4 bases and J lost 7, with 10 bases in between. Germline CDR1 and CDR2: SEHNR and FQNEAQ (reference sequence). The CDR3 spans 12 residues. CDR3 nucleotide sequence: TGTGCCAGCAGCTCTCACGGGAGTGGCTACACCTTC. Its protein is CASSSHGSGYTF.

A remark on this clonotype: One end of the junction fails to match germline, which may point to a read error. The rearrangement links TRBV4-1 to TRBJ2-2; possibly TRBD2 for D (5 bases). Germline values: CDR1 MGHRA, CDR2 YSYEKL. CDR3 length: 13 residues. CDR3 bases: TGCGCCAGCAGCCCGACACTGGCCGGGGAGCTGTTCTTT. Encoded protein: CASSPTLAGELFF.

This clonotype was seen a few times. The CDR3: CASSLIRVGDNEQFF. CDR3 in DNA: TGTGCCAGCAGTTTAATCAGGGTAGGGGACAATGAGCAGTTCTTC. V and J are TRBV12-3 or TRBV12-4 and TRBJ2-1; D might be TRBD1 (5 bases). V lost 2 bases, J lost 5 bases, and 13 bases lay in between. The CDR3 has 15 amino acids.

The V and J genes are TRBV12-5 and TRBJ2-7; D possibly corresponds to TRBD1 (5 bases). The CDR3 has 13 amino acids. Germline V lookup: CDR1 LGHNT, CDR2 FRNRAP. V lost 4 bases and J lost 1, with 8 bases in between. The CDR3 DNA reads TGTGCTAGTGGTTGGGGCGATTCCTACGAGCAGTACTTC. Translation: CASGWGDSYEQYF.